Listed below are T cell receptor beta chains from one sample, sequenced in a study of T cells in localized non-small cell lung cancer. Clones were read by immunoSEQ multiplex PCR, and TCRdb kept only the in-frame ones, dropping some. The table has 12,000 to 15,000 clones, 84% seen once. Sequencing used peripheral blood, obtained before any cancer treatment. All receptors come from a female donor older than 55 with stage I squamous cell lung carcinoma. Each CDR3 is given with its conserved first and last residue.

length,V,CDR3
16,TRBV9,CASSVPGTSGGGEQFF
15,TRBV5-1,CASSLSAGRLGEQYF
13,TRBV7-2,CASDRTQNTEAFF
15,TRBV29-1,CSVRIGQVRADTQYF
12,TRBV4-1,CASSRGPYEQYF
15,TRBV25-1,CASSEIGGANNEQFF
16,TRBV30,CAWEGLGAPGANVLTF
13,TRBV29-1,CSVDGAGTDTQYF
15,TRBV6-5,CASSYSPGGEETQYF
16,TRBV19,CASSILRTDRQETQYF
14,TRBV11-3,CASSLGQYQETQYF
13,TRBV5-1,CASSPEGVPEAFF
13,TRBV19,CASSVGVQTEQYF
14,TRBV19,CASSSWGTGVGYTF
16,TRBV9,CASSPTTGLGSTEAFF
16,TRBV25-1,CASRDAGTGKNTEAFF
12,TRBV6-1,CASQLGKNIQYF
17,TRBV15,CATSRLRGQGTGNTIYF
15,TRBV19,CASRADREGVQPQHF
15,TRBV7-2,CASSPGDRRNTEAFF
14,TRBV19,CASYPGTGNYGYTF
12,TRBV9,CASSSRMDEAFF